This T cell receptor beta chain was obtained from a study of molecular identifiers for immune sequencing clone quantification. Concerning this clonotype itself: Its antigen is unidentified.

General study points: Identical TCR molecules sharing a barcode could underestimate highly expanded clone sizes.

One entry per CDR3 protein results from TCRdb running MiXCR on the PCR reads. The repertoire holds hundreds of thousands of distinct CDR3 sequences, about 25% seen once, with about 0.78% in the top ten. Per the germline V gene, CDR1 is PRHDT and CDR2 is FYEKMQ (reference sequence). V was shortened by 2 bases and J by 2 bases, with 13 bases between the two germline ends. The CDR3 consists of 15 residues. The source of this sequence is a human donor in good health. Some libraries in this study had Jurkat cell RNA spiked in. This rearrangement joins TRBV13 to TRBJ2-7, with D perhaps matching TRBD1 (6 bases). Sequencing used naive CD8+ T cells from blood, with Jurkat cell RNA spiked in. Subset reported: FACS-sorted CD8+CD4-CCR7+CD45RA+ naive T cells. The CDR3 reads CASSLPIQGAYEQYF. Written as DNA, the CDR3 is TGTGCCAGCAGCTTACCTATACAGGGTGCCTACGAGCAGTACTTC.